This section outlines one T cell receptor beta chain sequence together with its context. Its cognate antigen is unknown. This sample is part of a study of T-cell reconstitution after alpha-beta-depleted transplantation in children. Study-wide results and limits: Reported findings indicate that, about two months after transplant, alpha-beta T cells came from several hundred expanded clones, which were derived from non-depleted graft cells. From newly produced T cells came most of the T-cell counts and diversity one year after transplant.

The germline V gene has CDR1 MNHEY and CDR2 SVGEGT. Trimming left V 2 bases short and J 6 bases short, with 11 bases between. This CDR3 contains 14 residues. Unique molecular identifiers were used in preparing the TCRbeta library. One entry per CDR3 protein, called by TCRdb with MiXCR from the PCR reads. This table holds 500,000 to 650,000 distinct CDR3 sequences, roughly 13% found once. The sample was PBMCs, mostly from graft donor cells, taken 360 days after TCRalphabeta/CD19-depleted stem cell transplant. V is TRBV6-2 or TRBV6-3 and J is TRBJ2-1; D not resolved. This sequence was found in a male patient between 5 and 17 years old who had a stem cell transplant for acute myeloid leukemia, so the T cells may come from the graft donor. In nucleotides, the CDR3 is TGTGCCAGCAGTTACCATGGCTCACTCAATGAGCAGTTCTTC. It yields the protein CASSYHGSLNEQFF.